This T cell receptor beta chain stems from a study of cytomegalovirus exposure and HLA in healthy donors. Study conclusions and caveats: In a later analysis, specific HLA alleles were associated with 15,000 to 20,000 TCR beta sequences at a 0.05 false discovery rate. Near-uniform donor sequencing depth was presumed by presence/absence analyses.

Concerning this clone: Its target is not known.

Donors were ostensibly healthy at sampling, although undocumented immune exposures were probable. Primers included in the PCR were 60 Vbeta and 13 Jbeta primers. Assay: immunoSEQ multiplex PCR; the TCRdb copy retains only in-frame clones and omits some. Counted here are 150,000 or so clones, 60% to 80% occurring once; the ten biggest clones make up 6.3%. This sequence originates from a man in his forties in good health and CMV-seropositive. Sequenced material: PBMCs.

CDR3 in amino acids: CASSLKSRDGDTQYF. The CDR3 DNA reads TGTGCCAGCAGCTTGAAGTCCCGGGATGGAGATACGCAGTATTTT. The V call is TRBV5-6, the J call TRBJ2-3, with a tentative D call TRBD2 (5 bases). The CDR3 is 15 amino acids. The V end was cut by 1 base, the J end by 5 bases, with 14 bases between. Germline loops: CDR1 SGHDT, CDR2 YYEEEE.